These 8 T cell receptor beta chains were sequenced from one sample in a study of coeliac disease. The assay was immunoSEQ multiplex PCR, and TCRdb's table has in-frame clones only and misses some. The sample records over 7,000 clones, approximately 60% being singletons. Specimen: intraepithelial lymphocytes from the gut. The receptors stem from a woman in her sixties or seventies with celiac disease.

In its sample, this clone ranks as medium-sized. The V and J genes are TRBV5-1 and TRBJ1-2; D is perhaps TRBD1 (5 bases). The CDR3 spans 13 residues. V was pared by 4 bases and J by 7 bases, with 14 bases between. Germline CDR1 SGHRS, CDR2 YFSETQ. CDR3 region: CASSPAGFAGYTF. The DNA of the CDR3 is TGCGCCAGCAGCCCCGCAGGGTTCGCTGGCTACACCTTC.

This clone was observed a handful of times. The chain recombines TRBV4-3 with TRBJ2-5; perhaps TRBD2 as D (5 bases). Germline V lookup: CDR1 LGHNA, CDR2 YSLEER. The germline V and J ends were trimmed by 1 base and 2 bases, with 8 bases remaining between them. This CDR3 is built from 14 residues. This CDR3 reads CASSQGLFQETQYF. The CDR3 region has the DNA TGCGCCAGCAGCCAAGGACTATTTCAAGAGACCCAGTACTTC.

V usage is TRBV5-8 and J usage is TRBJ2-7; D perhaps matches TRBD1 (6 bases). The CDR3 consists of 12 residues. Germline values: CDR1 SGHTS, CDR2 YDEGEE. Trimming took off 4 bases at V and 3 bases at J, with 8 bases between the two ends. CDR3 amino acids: CASSTDSYEQYF. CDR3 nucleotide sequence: TGTGCCAGCAGCACGGACAGCTACGAGCAGTACTTC.

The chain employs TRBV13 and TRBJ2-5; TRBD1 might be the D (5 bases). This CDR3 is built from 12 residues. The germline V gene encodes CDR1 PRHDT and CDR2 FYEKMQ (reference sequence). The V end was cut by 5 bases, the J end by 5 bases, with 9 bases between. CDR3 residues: CASSTRQETQYF. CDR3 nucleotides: TGTGCCAGCAGCACCCGACAGGAGACCCAGTACTTC. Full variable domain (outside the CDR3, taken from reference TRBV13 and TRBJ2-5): AAGVIQSPRHLIKEKRETATLKCYPIPRHDTVYWYQQGPGQDPQFLISFYEKMQSDKGSIPDRFSAQQFSDYHSELNMSSLELGDSALYFCASSTRQETQYFGPGTRLLVL.

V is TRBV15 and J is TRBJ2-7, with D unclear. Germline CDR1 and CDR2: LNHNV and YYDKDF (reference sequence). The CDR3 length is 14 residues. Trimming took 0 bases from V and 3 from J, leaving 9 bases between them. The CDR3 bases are TGTGCCACCAGCAGAGATCGGGTGCTCTACGAGCAGTACTTC. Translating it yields CATSRDRVLYEQYF.

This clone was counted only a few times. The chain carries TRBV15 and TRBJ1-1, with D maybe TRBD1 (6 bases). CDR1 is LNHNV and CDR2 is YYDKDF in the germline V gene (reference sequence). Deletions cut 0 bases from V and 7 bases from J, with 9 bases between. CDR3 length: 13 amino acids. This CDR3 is CATSREGGLEAFF. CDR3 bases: TGTGCCACCAGCAGAGAGGGGGGGCTTGAAGCTTTCTTT.

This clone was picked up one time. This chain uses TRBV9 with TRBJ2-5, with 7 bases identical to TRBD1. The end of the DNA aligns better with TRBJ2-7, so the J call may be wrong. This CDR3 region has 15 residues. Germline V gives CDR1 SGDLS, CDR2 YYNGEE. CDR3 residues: CASSTGTGAIYEQYF. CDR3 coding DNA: TGTGCCAGCAGCACCGGAACAGGGGCCATCTACGAGCAGTACTTC.

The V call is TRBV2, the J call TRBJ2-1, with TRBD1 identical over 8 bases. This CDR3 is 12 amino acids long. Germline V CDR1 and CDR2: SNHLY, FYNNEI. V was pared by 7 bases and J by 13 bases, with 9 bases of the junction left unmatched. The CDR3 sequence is CASTYRGTGQFF. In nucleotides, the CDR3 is TGTGCCAGCACCTACCGAGGGACAGGTCAGTTCTTC.